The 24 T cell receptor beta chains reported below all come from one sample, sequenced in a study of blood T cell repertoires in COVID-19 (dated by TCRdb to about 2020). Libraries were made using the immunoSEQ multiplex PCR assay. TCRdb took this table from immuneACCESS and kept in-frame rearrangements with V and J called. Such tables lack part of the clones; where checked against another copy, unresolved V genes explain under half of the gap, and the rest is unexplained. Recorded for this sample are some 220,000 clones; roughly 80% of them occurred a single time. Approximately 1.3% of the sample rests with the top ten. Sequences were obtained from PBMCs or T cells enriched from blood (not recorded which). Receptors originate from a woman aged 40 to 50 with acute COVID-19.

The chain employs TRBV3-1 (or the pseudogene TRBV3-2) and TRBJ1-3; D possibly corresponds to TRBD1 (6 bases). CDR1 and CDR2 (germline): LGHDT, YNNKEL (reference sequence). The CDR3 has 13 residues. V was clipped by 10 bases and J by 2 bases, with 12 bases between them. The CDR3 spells CATKDSAGNTIYF. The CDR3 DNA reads TGTGCCACCAAGGACAGCGCTGGAAACACCATATATTTT.

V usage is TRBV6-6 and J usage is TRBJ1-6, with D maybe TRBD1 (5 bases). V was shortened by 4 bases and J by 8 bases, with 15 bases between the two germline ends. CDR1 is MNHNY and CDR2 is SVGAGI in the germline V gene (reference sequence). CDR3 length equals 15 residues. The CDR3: CASSSGESVDSPLHF. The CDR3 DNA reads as TGTGCCAGCAGTTCGGGGGAGTCGGTAGATTCACCCCTCCACTTT.

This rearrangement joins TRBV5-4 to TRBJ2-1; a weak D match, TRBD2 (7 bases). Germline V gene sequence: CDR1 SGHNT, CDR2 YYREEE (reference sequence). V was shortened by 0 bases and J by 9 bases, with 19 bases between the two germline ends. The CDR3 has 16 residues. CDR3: CASSLEAGARLGEQFF. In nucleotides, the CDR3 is TGTGCCAGCAGCTTGGAGGCGGGGGCTAGGCTGGGTGAGCAGTTCTTC.

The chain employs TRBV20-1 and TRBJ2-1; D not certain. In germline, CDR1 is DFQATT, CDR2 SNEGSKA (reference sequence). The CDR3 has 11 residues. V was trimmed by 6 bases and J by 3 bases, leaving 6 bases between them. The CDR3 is CSAKLYNEQFF. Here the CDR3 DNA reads TGCAGTGCCAAACTCTACAATGAGCAGTTCTTC.

The CDR3 reads CASSPSGQALKGYTF. CDR3 nucleotide sequence: TGTGCCAGCAGTCCTTCGGGACAGGCCCTTAAGGGCTACACCTTC. The chain links TRBV6-6 to TRBJ1-2, with 8 bases lining up with TRBD1. This CDR3 comprises 15 residues. Germline V lookup: CDR1 MNHNY, CDR2 SVGAGI (reference sequence). Trimming took 5 bases from V and 8 from J; bases not matched to a gene: 13.

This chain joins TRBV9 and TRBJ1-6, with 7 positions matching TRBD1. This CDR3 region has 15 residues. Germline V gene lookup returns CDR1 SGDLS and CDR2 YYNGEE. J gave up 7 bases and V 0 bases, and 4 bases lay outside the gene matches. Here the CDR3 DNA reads TGTGCCAGCAGCGTAGACACAGGGGAGAATTCACCCCTCCACTTT. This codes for CASSVDTGENSPLHF.

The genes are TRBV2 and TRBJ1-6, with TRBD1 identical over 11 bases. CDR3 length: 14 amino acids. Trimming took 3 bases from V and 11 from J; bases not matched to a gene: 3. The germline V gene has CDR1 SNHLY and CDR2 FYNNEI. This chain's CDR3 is CASSEGQGGTPLHF. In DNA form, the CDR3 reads TGTGCCAGCAGTGAGGGACAGGGGGGAACACCCCTCCACTTT.

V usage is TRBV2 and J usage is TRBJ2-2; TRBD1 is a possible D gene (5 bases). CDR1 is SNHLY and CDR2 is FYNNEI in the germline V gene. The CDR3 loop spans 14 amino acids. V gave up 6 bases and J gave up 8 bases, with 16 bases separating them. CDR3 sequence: CASRAGSSRGELFF. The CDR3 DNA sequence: TGTGCCAGCAGAGCAGGGTCTTCGAGAGGGGAGCTGTTTTTT.

The CDR3 is CASSPGLAGGPETQYF. In DNA form, the CDR3 reads TGCGCCAGCAGTCCTGGACTAGCGGGAGGGCCGGAGACCCAGTACTTC. V gene TRBV10-1 combines with J gene TRBJ2-5, with 15 bases fitting TRBD2. The CDR3 has 16 residues. Trimming at V came to 5 bases and at J to 5 bases, leaving 6 bases not matched to a gene. CDR1 is WNHNN and CDR2 is SYGVQD in the germline V gene (reference sequence).

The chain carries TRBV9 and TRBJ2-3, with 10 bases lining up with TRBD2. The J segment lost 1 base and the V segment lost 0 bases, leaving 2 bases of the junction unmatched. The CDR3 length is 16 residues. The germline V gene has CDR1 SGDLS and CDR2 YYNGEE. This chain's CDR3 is CASSVVLAGGTDTQYF. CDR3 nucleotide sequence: TGTGCCAGCAGCGTAGTGCTAGCGGGAGGCACAGATACGCAGTATTTT.

CDR3 bases: TGTGCCAGCAGCTTAGGTGGGCAGAGTAACACCATATATTTT. Encoded protein: CASSLGGQSNTIYF. The chain employs TRBV13 and TRBJ1-3, with no clear D. This CDR3 is built from 14 residues. V gave up 0 bases and J gave up 7 bases, with 10 bases separating them. The V gene's germline CDR1 is PRHDT and CDR2 FYEKMQ (reference sequence). The entire variable domain, with the rest obtained from reference TRBV13 and TRBJ1-3, is as follows: AAGVIQSPRHLIKEKRETATLKCYPIPRHDTVYWYQQGPGQDPQFLISFYEKMQSDKGSIPDRFSAQQFSDYHSELNMSSLELGDSALYFCASSLGGQSNTIYFGEGSWLTVV.

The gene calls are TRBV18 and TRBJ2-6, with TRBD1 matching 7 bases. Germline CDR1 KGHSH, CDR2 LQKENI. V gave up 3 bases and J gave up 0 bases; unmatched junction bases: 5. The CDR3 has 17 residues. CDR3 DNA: TGTGCCAGCTCACCTACAGGGGCGAGCTCTGGGGCCAACGTCCTGACTTTC. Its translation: CASSPTGASSGANVLTF.

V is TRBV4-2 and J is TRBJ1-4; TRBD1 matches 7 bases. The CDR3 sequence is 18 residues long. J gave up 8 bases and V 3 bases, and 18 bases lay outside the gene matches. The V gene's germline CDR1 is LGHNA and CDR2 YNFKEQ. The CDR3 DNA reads TGTGCCAGCAGCCACATGGGGGCAGGTGGGGACAGTCAAGAAAAACTGTTTTTT. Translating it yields CASSHMGAGGDSQEKLFF.

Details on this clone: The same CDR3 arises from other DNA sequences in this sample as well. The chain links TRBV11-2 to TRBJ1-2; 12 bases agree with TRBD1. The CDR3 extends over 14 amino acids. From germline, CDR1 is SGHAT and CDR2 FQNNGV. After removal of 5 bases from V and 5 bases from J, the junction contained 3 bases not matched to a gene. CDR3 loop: CASSPGQGAYGYTF. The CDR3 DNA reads TGTGCCAGCAGCCCGGGACAGGGGGCTTATGGCTACACCTTC.

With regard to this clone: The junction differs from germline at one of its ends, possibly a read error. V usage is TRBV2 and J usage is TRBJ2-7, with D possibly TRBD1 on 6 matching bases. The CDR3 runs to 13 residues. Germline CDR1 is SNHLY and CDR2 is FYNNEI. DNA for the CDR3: TGTGCCAGCACCAGGGACACCTCCGACGAGCAGTACTTC. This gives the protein CASTRDTSDEQYF.

The CDR3 DNA sequence: TGTGCCAGCAGCGCCCAGGGGGTTAACTATGGCTACACCTTC. It encodes CASSAQGVNYGYTF. This chain joins TRBV9 and TRBJ1-2; the match to TRBD1 covers 7 bases. From germline, CDR1 is SGDLS and CDR2 YYNGEE. CDR3 size: 14 residues. V lost 3 bases, J lost 1 base, and 3 bases stayed unmatched.

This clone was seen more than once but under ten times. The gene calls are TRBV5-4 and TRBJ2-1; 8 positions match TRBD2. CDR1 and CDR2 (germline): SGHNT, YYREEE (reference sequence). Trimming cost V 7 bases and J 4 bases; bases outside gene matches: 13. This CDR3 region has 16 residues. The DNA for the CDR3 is TGTGCCAGCCCCACCCAAACGGGAGGGGATTACAATGAGCAGTTCTTC. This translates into CASPTQTGGDYNEQFF.

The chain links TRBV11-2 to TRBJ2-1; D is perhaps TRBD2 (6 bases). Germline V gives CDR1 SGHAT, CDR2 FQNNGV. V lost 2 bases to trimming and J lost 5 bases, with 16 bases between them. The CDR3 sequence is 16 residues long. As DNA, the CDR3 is TGTGCCAGCAGCTTAATCGGGAGTAGCTTGGACAATGAGCAGTTCTTC. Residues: CASSLIGSSLDNEQFF.

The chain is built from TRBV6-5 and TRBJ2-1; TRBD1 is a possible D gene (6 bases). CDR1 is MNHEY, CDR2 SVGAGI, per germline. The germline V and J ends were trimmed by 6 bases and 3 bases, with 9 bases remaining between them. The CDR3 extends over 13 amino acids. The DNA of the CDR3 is TGTGCCAGCAGGGGGGACATCTACAATGAGCAGTTCTTC. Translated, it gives CASRGDIYNEQFF.

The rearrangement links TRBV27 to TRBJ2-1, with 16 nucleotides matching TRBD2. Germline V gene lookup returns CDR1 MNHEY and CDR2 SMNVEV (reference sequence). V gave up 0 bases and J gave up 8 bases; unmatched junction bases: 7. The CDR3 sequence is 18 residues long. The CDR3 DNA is TGTGCCAGCAGTTTATCGAAGGGGACTAGCGGGAGGGTGCATGAGCAGTTCTTC. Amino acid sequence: CASSLSKGTSGRVHEQFF.

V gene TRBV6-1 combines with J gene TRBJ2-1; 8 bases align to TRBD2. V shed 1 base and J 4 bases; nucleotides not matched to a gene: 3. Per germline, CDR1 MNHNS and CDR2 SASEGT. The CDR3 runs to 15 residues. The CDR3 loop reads CASSEGIAGYNEQFF. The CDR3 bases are TGTGCCAGCAGTGAAGGAATAGCGGGATACAATGAGCAGTTCTTC.

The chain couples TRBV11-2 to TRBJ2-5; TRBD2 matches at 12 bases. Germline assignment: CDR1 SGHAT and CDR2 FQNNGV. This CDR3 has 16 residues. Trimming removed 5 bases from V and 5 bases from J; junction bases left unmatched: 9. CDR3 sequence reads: CASSPFGLAGMETQYF. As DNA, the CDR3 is TGTGCCAGCAGCCCTTTCGGACTAGCGGGGATGGAGACCCAGTACTTC.

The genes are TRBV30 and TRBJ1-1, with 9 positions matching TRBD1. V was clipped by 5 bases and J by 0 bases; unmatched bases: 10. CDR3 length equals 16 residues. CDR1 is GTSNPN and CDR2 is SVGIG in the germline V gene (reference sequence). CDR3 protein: CAWDRGTQTMNTEAFF. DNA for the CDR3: TGTGCCTGGGACAGGGGGACCCAAACCATGAACACTGAAGCTTTCTTT.

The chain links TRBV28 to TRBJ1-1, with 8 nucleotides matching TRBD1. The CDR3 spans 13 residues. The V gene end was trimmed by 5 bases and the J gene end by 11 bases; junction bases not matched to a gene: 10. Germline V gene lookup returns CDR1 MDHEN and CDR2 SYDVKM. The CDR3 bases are TGTGCCAGCAGTACCAGGGGGCGCAAGGCGGCTTTCTTT. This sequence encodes CASSTRGRKAAFF.